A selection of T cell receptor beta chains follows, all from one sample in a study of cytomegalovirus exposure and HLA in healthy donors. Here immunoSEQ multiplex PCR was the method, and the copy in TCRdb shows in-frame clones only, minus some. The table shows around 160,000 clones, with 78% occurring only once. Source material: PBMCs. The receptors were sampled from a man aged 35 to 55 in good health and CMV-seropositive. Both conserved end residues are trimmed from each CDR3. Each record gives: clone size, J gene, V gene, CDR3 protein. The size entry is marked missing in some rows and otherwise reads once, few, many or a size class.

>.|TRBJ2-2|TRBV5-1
ASSLGLAGAGELF
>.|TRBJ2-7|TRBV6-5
ASSYSGQGQSYEQY
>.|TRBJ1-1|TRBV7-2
ASSLVANTEAF
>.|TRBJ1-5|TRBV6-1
ASSPGGPAASQH
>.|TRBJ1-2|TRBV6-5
ASRSTLTGLSGYT
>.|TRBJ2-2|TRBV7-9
ASNMEMDTEELF
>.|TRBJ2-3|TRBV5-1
ASSSTPGSTDTQY
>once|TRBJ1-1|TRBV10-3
AISGTGTEGRNTEAF
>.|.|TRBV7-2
ASSLRASGAYEQY
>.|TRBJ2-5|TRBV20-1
SAPIGETQY
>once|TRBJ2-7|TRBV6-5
ASSYSRAGHYEQY
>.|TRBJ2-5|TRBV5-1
ASRPSGSQETQY
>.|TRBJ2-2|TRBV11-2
ASSFPNTGELF
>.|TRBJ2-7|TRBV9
ASSYLPGVPGNEQY
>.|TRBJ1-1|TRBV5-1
ASSSNRGMNTEAF
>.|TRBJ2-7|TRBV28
ASRGQGRVYEQY
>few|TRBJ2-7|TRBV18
ASSPPVGGSGEQY
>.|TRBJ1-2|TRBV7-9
SSDRDRGSLNYGYT
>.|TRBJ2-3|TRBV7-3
ASSLNTGTSDTQY
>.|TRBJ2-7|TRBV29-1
SVEGQGPYEQY
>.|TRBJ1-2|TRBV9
ARGGGFGYT
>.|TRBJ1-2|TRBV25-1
ASSDPNREGTYGYT
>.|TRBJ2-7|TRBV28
ASSYQGNAYEQY
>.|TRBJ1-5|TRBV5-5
ASSFDDSGNQPQH
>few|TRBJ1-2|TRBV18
ASSGGTHGYT
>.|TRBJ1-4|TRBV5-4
ASRRDRGTEELF
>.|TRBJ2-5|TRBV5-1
ASSTLQVQETQY
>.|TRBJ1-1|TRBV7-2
ASSFARNTEAF
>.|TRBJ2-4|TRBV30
AWTPGTGKNIQY
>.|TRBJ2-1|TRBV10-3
AISLSASGSNEQF
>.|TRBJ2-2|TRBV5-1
ASSSTSGNTGELF
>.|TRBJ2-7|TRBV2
ASSNKGPGYEQY
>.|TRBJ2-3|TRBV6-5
ASSTWGALTDTQY
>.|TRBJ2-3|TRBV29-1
SAWAVVGPDTQY
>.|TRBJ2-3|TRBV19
ASTVTDTSTDTQY
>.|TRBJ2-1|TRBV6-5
ASTWSSGNEQF
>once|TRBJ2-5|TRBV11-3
ASSLGGGSQETQY
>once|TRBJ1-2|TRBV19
ASSPQQGAYGYT
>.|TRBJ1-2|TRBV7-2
ASSLLGAGLQYYYGYT
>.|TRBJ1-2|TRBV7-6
ASSPHGTDYGYT
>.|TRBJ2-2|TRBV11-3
ASSHGQGTFTGELF
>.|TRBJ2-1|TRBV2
ASSDPGTYNEQF
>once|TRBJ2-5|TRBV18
ASSPPSSEETQY
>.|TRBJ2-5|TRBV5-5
ASSLQGGETQY
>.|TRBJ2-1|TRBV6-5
ASSPLAGVTNEQF
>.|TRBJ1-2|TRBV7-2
ASSLGDTRNYGYT
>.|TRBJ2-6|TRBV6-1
ASSESHSGANVLT
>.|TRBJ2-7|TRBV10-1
ASSESSGAYEQY
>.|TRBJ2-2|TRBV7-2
ASSPRLFTGELF
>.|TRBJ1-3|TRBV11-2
ASSLAPTGQSGNTIY
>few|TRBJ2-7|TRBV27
ASSRKGGGQGREQY
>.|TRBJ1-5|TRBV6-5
ASHNRTGPNQPQH
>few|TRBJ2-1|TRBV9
ASSVVAGGTYNEQF
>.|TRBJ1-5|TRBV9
ASSQGANNQPQH
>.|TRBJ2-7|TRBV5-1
ASSWDSYEQY